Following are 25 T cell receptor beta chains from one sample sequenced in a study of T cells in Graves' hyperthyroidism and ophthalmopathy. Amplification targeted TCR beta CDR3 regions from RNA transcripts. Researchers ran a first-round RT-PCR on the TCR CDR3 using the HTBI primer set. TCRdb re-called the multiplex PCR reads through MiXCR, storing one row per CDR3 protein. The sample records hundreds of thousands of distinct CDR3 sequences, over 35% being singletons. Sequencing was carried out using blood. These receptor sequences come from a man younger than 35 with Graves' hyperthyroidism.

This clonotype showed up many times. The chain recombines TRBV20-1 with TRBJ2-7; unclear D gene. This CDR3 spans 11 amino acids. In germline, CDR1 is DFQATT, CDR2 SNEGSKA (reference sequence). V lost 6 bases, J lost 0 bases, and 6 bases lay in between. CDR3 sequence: CSALSSYEQYF. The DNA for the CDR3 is TGCAGTGCCCTTAGCTCCTACGAGCAGTACTTC.

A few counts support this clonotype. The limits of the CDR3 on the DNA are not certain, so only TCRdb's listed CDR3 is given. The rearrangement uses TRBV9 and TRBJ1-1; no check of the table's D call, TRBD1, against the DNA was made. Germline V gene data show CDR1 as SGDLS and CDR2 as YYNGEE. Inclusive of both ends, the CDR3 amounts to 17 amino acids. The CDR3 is CASSASGRDRGLLGAFF.

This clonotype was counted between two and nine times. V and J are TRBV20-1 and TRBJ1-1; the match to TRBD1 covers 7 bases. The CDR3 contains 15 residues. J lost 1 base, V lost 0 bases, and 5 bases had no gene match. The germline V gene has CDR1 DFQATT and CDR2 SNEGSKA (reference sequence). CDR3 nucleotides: TGCAGTGCTAGAGATAGTGACAGGGCGAACACTGAAGCTTTCTTT. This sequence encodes CSARDSDRANTEAFF.

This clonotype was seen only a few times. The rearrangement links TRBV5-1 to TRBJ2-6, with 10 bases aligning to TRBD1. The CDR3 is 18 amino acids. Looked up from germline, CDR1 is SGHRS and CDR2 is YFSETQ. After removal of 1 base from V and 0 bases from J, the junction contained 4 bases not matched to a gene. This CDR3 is CASSLWGTGDSGANVLTF. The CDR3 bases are TGCGCCAGCAGCTTGTGGGGGACAGGGGACTCTGGGGCCAACGTCCTGACTTTC.

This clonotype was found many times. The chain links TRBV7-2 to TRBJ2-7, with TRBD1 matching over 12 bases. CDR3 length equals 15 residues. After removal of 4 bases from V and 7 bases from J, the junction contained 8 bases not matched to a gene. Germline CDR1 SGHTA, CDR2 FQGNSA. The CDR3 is CASSYRGQGAEEQYF. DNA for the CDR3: TGTGCCAGCAGCTACCGGGGACAGGGGGCAGAAGAGCAGTACTTC.

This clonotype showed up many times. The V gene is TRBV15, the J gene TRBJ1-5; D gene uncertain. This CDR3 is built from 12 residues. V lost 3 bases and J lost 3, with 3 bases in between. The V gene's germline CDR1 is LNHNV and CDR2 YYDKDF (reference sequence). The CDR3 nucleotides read TGTGCCACCAGCAGCTACAATCAGCCCCAGCATTTT. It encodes CATSSYNQPQHF.

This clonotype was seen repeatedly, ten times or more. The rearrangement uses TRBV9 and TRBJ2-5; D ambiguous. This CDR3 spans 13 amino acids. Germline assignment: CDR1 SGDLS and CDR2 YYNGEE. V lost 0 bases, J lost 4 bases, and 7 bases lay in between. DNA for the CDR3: TGTGCCAGCAGCGTAGACAGCAGAGAGACCCAGTACTTC. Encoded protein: CASSVDSRETQYF.

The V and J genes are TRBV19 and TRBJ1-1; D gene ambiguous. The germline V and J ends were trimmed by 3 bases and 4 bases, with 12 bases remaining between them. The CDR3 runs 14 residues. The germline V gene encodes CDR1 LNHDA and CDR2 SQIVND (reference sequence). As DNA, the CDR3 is TGTGCCAGTAGTATCGGGGTAATAGGCACTGAAGCTTTCTTT. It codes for CASSIGVIGTEAFF.

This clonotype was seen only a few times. The CDR3 coding sequence is TGTGCCAGTAGTTCTAGCGGGGTTGGCGGGGAGCTGTTTTTT. Amino acids: CASSSSGVGGELFF. The chain employs TRBV19 and TRBJ2-2; 9 nucleotides match TRBD2. Germline CDR1 reads LNHDA; CDR2 reads SQIVND (reference sequence). This CDR3 is built from 14 residues. V trimming: 5 bases; J trimming: 7 bases; junction bases outside the gene matches: 5.

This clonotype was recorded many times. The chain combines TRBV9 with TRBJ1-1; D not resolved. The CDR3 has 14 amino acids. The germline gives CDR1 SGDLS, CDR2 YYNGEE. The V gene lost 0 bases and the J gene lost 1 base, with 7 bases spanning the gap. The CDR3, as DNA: TGTGCCAGCAGCGTAGCTACGAGGAACACTGAAGCTTTCTTT. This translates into CASSVATRNTEAFF.

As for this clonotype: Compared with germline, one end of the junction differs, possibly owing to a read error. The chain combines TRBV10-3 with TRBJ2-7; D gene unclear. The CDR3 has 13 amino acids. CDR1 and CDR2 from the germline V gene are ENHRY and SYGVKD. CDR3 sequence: CASSYSQREEQYF. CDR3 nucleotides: TGTGCCAGCAGTTACTCGCAGAGAGAAGAGCAGTACTTC.

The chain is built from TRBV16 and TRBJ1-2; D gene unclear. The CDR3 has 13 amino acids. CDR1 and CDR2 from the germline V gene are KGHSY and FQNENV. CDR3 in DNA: TGTGCTAGTGGTTTGGGAGGGTATGGTGGCTACACCTTC. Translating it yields CASGLGGYGGYTF.

The CDR3 loop is CASSFPGTGYSNQPQHF. CDR3 coding DNA: TGTGCCAGCAGTTTCCCCGGGACAGGGTATAGCAATCAGCCCCAGCATTTT. The chain combines TRBV11-1 with TRBJ1-5; 9 bases fit TRBD1. Trimming took 6 bases from V and 0 from J; bases not matched to a gene: 9. The germline gives CDR1 SGHAT, CDR2 FQDESV (reference sequence). The CDR3 has 17 residues.

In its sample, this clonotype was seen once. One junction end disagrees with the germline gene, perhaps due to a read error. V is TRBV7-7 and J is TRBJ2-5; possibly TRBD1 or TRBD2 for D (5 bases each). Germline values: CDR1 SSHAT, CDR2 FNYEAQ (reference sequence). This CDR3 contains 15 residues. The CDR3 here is CASSSRSGTQETQYF. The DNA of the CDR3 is TGTGCTAGCAGTTCGCGGTCCGGGACCCAAGAGACCCAGTACTTC. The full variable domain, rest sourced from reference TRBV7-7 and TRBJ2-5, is GAGVSQSPRYKVTKRGQDVTLRCDPISSHATLYWYQQALGQGPEFLTYFNYEAQPDKSGLPSDRFSAERPEGSISTLTIQRTEQRDSAMYRCASSSRSGTQETQYFGPGTRLLVL.

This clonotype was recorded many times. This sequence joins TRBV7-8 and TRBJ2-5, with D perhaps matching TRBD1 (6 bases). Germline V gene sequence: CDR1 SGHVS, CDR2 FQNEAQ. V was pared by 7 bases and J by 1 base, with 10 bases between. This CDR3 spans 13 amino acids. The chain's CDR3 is CASTPDSQETQYF. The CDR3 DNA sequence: TGTGCCAGCACCCCGGACAGCCAAGAGACCCAGTACTTC.

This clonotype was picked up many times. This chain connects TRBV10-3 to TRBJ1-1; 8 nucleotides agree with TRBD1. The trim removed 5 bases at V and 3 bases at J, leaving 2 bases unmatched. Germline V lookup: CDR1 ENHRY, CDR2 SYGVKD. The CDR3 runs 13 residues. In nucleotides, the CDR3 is TGTGCCATCAGTATGACAGGGGACACTGAAGCTTTCTTT. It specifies CAISMTGDTEAFF.

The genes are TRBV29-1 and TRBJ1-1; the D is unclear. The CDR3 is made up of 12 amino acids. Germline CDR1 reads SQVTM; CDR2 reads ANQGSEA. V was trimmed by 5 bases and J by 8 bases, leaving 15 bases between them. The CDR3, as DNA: TGCAGCGTTCGACCATCGACCGCGGAAGCTTTCTTT. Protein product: CSVRPSTAEAFF. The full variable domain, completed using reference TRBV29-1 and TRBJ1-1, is SAVISQKPSRDICQRGTSLTIQCQVDSQVTMMFWYRQQPGQSLTLIATANQGSEATYESGFVIDKFPISRPNLTFSTLTVSNMSPEDSSIYLCSVRPSTAEAFFGQGTRLTVV.

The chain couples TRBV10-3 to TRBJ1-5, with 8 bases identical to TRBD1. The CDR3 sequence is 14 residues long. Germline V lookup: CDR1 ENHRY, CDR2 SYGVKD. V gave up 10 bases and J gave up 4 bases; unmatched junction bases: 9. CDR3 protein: CATRTGITNQPQHF. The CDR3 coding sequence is TGTGCCACCAGGACAGGGATCACTAATCAGCCCCAGCATTTT.

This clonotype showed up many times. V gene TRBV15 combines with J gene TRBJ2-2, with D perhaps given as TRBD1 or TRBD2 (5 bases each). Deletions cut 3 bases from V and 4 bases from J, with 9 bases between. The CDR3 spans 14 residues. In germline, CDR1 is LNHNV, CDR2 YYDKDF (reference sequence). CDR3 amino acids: CATSSTRGTGELFF. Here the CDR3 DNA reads TGTGCCACCAGCAGTACGAGGGGCACCGGGGAGCTGTTTTTT.

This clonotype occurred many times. In nucleotides, the CDR3 is TGTGCCAGCAGCTTAATGTTAAGCACCGGGGAGCTGTTTTTT. This encodes CASSLMLSTGELFF. The genes are TRBV7-3 and TRBJ2-2; D remains unclear. This CDR3 contains 14 residues. Trimming took off 1 base at V and 4 bases at J, with 7 bases between the two ends. Per germline, CDR1 SGHTA and CDR2 FQGTGA.

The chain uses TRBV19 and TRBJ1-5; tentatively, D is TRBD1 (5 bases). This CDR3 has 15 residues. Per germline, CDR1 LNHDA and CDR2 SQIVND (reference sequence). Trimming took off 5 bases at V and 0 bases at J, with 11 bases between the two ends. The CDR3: CASSPTVYSNQPQHF. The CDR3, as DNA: TGTGCCAGTAGTCCGACAGTTTATAGCAATCAGCCCCAGCATTTT.

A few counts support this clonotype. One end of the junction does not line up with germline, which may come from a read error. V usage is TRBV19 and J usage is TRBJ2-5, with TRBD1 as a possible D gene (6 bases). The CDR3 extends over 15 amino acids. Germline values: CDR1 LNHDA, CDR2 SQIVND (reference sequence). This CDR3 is CASSSTGTREETQYF. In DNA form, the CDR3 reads TGCGCCAGCAGCTCTACCGGGACACGAGAAGAGACCCAGTACTTC. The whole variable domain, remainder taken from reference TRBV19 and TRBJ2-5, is DGGITQSPKYLFRKEGQNVTLSCEQNLNHDAMYWYRQDPGQGLRLIYYSQIVNDFQKGDIAEGYSVSREKKESFPLTVTSAQKNPTAFYLCASSSTGTREETQYFGPGTRLLVL.

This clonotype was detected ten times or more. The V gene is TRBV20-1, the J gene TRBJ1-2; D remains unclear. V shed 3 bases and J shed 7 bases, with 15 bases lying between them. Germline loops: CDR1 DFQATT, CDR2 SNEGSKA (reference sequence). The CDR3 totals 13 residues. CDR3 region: CSASPPTSSGYTF. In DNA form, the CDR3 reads TGCAGTGCTAGCCCCCCAACGAGTTCTGGCTACACCTTC.

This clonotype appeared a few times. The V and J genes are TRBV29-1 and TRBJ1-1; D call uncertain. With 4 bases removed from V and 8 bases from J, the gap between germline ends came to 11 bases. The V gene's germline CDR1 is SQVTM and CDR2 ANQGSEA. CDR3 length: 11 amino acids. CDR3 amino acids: CSVGRETEAFF. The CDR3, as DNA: TGCAGCGTTGGGAGGGAAACCGAAGCTTTCTTT.

CDR3: CASRTTSGNTGELFF. CDR3 nucleotides: TGTGCCAGCAGGACGACTAGCGGTAACACCGGGGAGCTGTTTTTT. The J gene is TRBJ2-2, the V gene TRBV7-9; 9 nucleotides match TRBD2. Unmatched junction bases numbered 4, after V lost 6 bases and J lost 2 bases. The V gene's germline CDR1 is SEHNR and CDR2 FQNEAQ (reference sequence). The CDR3 totals 15 residues.